The 5 T cell receptor delta chains reported below all come from one sample, sequenced in a study of gamma-delta chains in newborns, infants, children. TCRdb re-processed the reads using CATT. The data show about 6,900 delta-chain clones, 11% seen once. Material: blood. The receptors derive from a child who was a newborn, infant or young child, either healthy, febrile or measles-vaccinated (not recorded which).

This clone was seen a handful of times. V gene TRDV2 combines with J gene TRDJ1, with D maybe TRDD2 (5 bases). From germline, CDR1 is GEAIGNYY and CDR2 EKD. The V end was cut by 3 bases, the J end by 0 bases, with 25 bases between. The CDR3 is 19 residues long. This CDR3 reads CACDSLKLPPEGYTDKLIF. The CDR3 bases are TGTGCCTGTGACTCCTTGAAACTTCCCCCGGAGGGGTACACCGATAAACTCATCTTT.

By sample fraction, this clone is medium-sized. The chain couples TRDV2 to TRDJ1; the match to TRDD3 covers 9 bases. Germline values: CDR1 GEAIGNYY, CDR2 EKD. Trimming took 2 bases from V and 1 from J; bases not matched to a gene: 10. The CDR3 spans 17 residues. DNA for the CDR3: TGTGCCTGTGACATCCTAGCCCTGGGGGATCCCACCGATAAACTCATCTTT. This sequence encodes CACDILALGDPTDKLIF.

This clone was detected a few times. One base away lies a much larger clone, so this may be a sequencing read error. The chain joins TRDV2 to TRDJ1, with 10 bases that match TRDD3. Germline CDR1 reads GEAIGNYY; CDR2 reads EKD. Unmatched junction bases numbered 12, after V lost 3 bases and J lost 0 bases. The CDR3 totals 18 residues. For the CDR3, the DNA is TGTGCCTGTGACGAACTAGTACTGGGGGATCATTACACCGATAAACTCATCTTT. It translates to CACDELVLGDHYTDKLIF.

The table lists this clone with a few counts. A much larger clone differs from this one at a single base, so this may be a read error. The chain uses TRDV2 and TRDJ1; TRDD3 matches 12 bases. Germline values: CDR1 GEAIGNYY, CDR2 EKD. The length of the CDR3 is 17 residues. The CDR3 DNA follows: TGTGCCTGTGACACCGTTATTACTGGGGGATACCCCGATAAACCCATCTTT. Its translation: CACDTVITGGYPDKPIF.

Concerning this clone: One end of the junction is discordant with germline, which a read error may explain. CDR3 amino acids: CACDTVRRGSSWDTRKMFF. DNA for the CDR3: TGTGCCTGTGACACCGTTCGTAGAGGAAGCTCCTGGGACACCCGAAAGATGTTTTTC. The rearrangement joins TRDV2 to TRDJ3; tentative D call: TRDD3 (5 bases). The J gene was missing in TCRdb and was found by matching the end of the DNA to germline. The CDR3 is 19 amino acids. In germline, CDR1 is GEAIGNYY, CDR2 EKD.